The next 21 T cell receptor beta chains were all read from a single sample in a study of T-cell memory formation after mild COVID-19. TCRdb called the 5' RACE reads again in MiXCR, with one record for every CDR3 protein. The data hold roughly 130,000 distinct CDR3 sequences, with about 6% observed a single time. Sequencing was carried out using PBMCs or a T cell subset sorted from them (not recorded which). The receptors here all came from an adult woman who had mild COVID-19 (a few samples of this study predate the infection). Cell type and time point are not known.

A few counts support this clonotype. The CDR3 nucleotides read TGTGCCATCAGTGGTGGAGGGGGACAGAACTACGAGCAGTACTTC. It codes for CAISGGGGQNYEQYF. The rearrangement links TRBV10-3 to TRBJ2-7; possible D gene TRBD1, 7 bases. CDR1 ENHRY and CDR2 SYGVKD come from the germline V gene. The V end was cut by 4 bases, the J end by 3 bases, with 16 bases between. This CDR3 has 15 residues.

This clonotype was seen repeatedly, ten times or more. The V and J genes are TRBV7-9 and TRBJ2-4; unclear D gene. The CDR3 runs 12 residues. The V gene's germline CDR1 is SEHNR and CDR2 FQNEAQ (reference sequence). Trimming removed 1 base from V and 8 bases from J, with 6 bases in between. This CDR3 reads CASSLDGDIQYF. DNA of the CDR3: TGTGCCAGCAGCTTAGATGGGGACATTCAGTACTTC.

This clonotype was seen more than once but under ten times. The rearrangement links TRBV7-2 to TRBJ2-3; 8 nucleotides align to TRBD2. CDR1 and CDR2 (germline): SGHTA, FQGNSA. CDR3 length equals 13 residues. Trimming removed 3 bases from V and 14 bases from J; junction bases left unmatched: 10. The CDR3 DNA follows: TGTGCCAGCAGCTTCGGGGGGGGCGGTGCTCCGTATTTT. Protein sequence: CASSFGGGGAPYF.

The chain carries TRBV5-1 and TRBJ1-1; perhaps TRBD1 as D (5 bases). The V gene's germline CDR1 is SGHRS and CDR2 YFSETQ. V shed 1 base and J shed 1 base, with 8 bases lying between them. This CDR3 has 14 residues. CDR3 bases: TGCGCCAGCAGCTTGACAGGCACGAACACTGAAGCTTTCTTT. Amino acid sequence: CASSLTGTNTEAFF.

This clonotype was seen only a few times. V is TRBV7-8 and J is TRBJ2-3; tentative D call: TRBD1 (5 bases). This CDR3 is 14 amino acids long. The V end lost 5 bases, the J end lost 2 bases, and 11 bases lay between the germline ends. Per germline, CDR1 SGHVS and CDR2 FQNEAQ. In DNA form, the CDR3 reads TGTGCCAGCAGCGAAGAAGGGGCCACAGATACGCAGTATTTT. It codes for CASSEEGATDTQYF. Based on the CDR3 plus reference TRBV7-8 and TRBJ2-3, the full variable domain is GAGVSQSPRYKVAKRGQDVALRCDPISGHVSLFWYQQALGQGPEFLTYFQNEAQLDKSGLPSDRFFAERPEGSVSTLKIQRTQQEDSAVYLCASSEEGATDTQYFGPGTRLTVL.

The chain uses TRBV12-3 or TRBV12-4 and TRBJ2-1; 7 positions match TRBD1. The J segment lost 8 bases and the V segment lost 3 bases, leaving 7 bases of the junction unmatched. The CDR3 spans 14 residues. For the CDR3, the DNA is TGTGCCAGCAGTTTTACGACAGGGCGGGATGAGCAGTTCTTC. It encodes CASSFTTGRDEQFF.

This clonotype was seen ten or more times. The genes are TRBV20-1 and TRBJ2-3; TRBD1 is a possible D gene (6 bases). Trimming pared 5 bases from V and 0 bases from J, leaving 24 bases between. Germline V gene sequence: CDR1 DFQATT, CDR2 SNEGSKA (reference sequence). The CDR3 spans 18 residues. The CDR3 DNA reads as TGCAGTGCTTTTGACAGGACTTCCTTCATTTATAGCACAGATACGCAGTATTTT. Amino acids: CSAFDRTSFIYSTDTQYF.

This clonotype was seen at least ten times. The chain recombines TRBV5-1 with TRBJ2-7; tentative D call: TRBD1 (5 bases). Germline V gene lookup returns CDR1 SGHRS and CDR2 YFSETQ. This CDR3 has 12 amino acids. V was pared by 5 bases and J by 3 bases, with 9 bases between. The CDR3 DNA reads TGCGCCAGCAGGGACATAAGCTACGAGCAGTACTTC. As protein: CASRDISYEQYF.

In this sample, this clonotype turned up many times. CDR3 sequence reads: CASSQGGGLAGSDGELFF. DNA for the CDR3: TGTGCCAGCAGCCAAGGTGGGGGACTAGCGGGATCTGACGGGGAGCTGTTTTTT. The V gene is TRBV4-2, the J gene TRBJ2-2; TRBD2 matches 13 bases. From germline, CDR1 is LGHNA and CDR2 YNFKEQ. Unmatched junction bases numbered 9, after V lost 1 base and J lost 7 bases. This CDR3 comprises 18 residues.

In its sample, this clonotype was seen a few times. The chain combines TRBV20-1 with TRBJ2-3, with 7 bases aligning to TRBD1. In germline, CDR1 is DFQATT, CDR2 SNEGSKA (reference sequence). V lost 5 bases, J lost 3 bases, and 8 bases stayed unmatched. The CDR3 covers 14 residues. The CDR3 coding sequence is TGCAGTGCTCGCCGGGACAGCGCAACAGATACGCAGTATTTT. Its protein product is CSARRDSATDTQYF.

This clonotype was seen only a few times. The chain joins TRBV7-2 to TRBJ1-6; 7 bases match TRBD1. CDR1 is SGHTA, CDR2 FQGNSA, per germline. Unmatched junction bases numbered 1, after V lost 4 bases and J lost 4 bases. This CDR3 comprises 14 residues. The CDR3 region has the DNA TGTGCCAGCAGCTCGGGACAGTATAATTCACCCCTCCACTTT. Its protein is CASSSGQYNSPLHF.

V gene TRBV12-3 or TRBV12-4 combines with J gene TRBJ1-2; TRBD1 aligns across 8 bases. The CDR3 runs 16 residues. V trimming: 7 bases; J trimming: 6 bases; junction bases outside the gene matches: 16. CDR3 in amino acids: CASTPLGKGQGDGYTF. CDR3 coding DNA: TGTGCCAGCACTCCTTTGGGTAAAGGACAGGGCGATGGCTACACCTTC.

This clonotype was seen more than once but under ten times. In DNA, the CDR3 is TGTGCCAGCAGCAGACAGGCACAGACCCAGTACTTC. Encoded protein: CASSRQAQTQYF. The rearrangement joins TRBV14 to TRBJ2-5, with D possibly being TRBD1 (6 bases). Trimming pared 5 bases from V and 6 bases from J, leaving 10 bases between. The germline V gene encodes CDR1 SGHDN and CDR2 FVKESK. This CDR3 has 12 residues.

This clonotype showed up just a few times. The chain recombines TRBV27 with TRBJ1-1, with TRBD1 matching over 7 bases. Germline CDR1 reads MNHEY; CDR2 reads SMNVEV (reference sequence). This CDR3 is 12 amino acids long. V was clipped by 5 bases and J by 8 bases; unmatched bases: 5. The CDR3 loop reads CASSETGLEAFF. CDR3 nucleotides: TGTGCCAGCAGTGAGACAGGGTTAGAAGCTTTCTTT.

This clonotype has a count of ten or more. The rearrangement joins TRBV20-1 to TRBJ2-7; D unresolved. CDR1 is DFQATT and CDR2 is SNEGSKA in the germline V gene (reference sequence). The CDR3 is 13 residues long. The germline V and J ends were trimmed by 6 bases and 0 bases, with 12 bases remaining between them. Here the CDR3 reads CSASTSGSYEQYF. The CDR3 region has the DNA TGCAGTGCCTCAACCTCAGGCTCCTACGAGCAGTACTTC.

This clonotype was counted between two and nine times. The chain carries TRBV2 and TRBJ1-2; possibly TRBD1 for D (5 bases). Trimming left V 6 bases short and J 6 bases short, with 20 bases between. The CDR3 totals 15 residues. Germline V CDR1 and CDR2: SNHLY, FYNNEI. CDR3 sequence: CASSIGARPADGYTF. CDR3 coding DNA: TGTGCCAGCAGCATTGGGGCTCGGCCAGCCGATGGCTACACCTTC.

The sample holds many counts of this clonotype. V gene TRBV6-5 combines with J gene TRBJ2-3, with TRBD1 identical over 7 bases. CDR3 size: 17 residues. Germline CDR1 reads MNHEY; CDR2 reads SVGAGI. Unmatched junction bases numbered 10, after V lost 0 bases and J lost 4 bases. The CDR3: CASSYSFRDSKADTQYF. The CDR3 bases are TGTGCCAGCAGTTACTCGTTCCGGGACAGTAAGGCAGATACGCAGTATTTT.

The table lists this clonotype with a few counts. The gene calls are TRBV7-3 and TRBJ2-1, with 16 positions matching TRBD2. Trimming removed 5 bases from V and 15 bases from J; junction bases left unmatched: 7. The CDR3 has 14 amino acids. Germline loops: CDR1 SGHTA, CDR2 FQGTGA. This chain's CDR3 is CASSPGLAGGVVFF. The CDR3 DNA reads as TGTGCCAGCAGCCCGGGACTAGCGGGAGGGGTGGTGTTCTTC.

This clonotype has ten or more counts. The CDR3 loop is CASKGLHEQYF. The DNA of the CDR3 is TGTGCCAGTAAGGGACTTCACGAGCAGTACTTC. The V gene is TRBV19, the J gene TRBJ2-7; a weak D match, TRBD2 (6 bases). The CDR3 consists of 11 residues. In germline, CDR1 is LNHDA, CDR2 SQIVND (reference sequence). Trimming cost V 7 bases and J 5 bases, with 9 bases left between them.

This clonotype was seen repeatedly, ten times or more. The chain has TRBV5-1 and TRBJ2-4; 8 nucleotides agree with TRBD1. V dropped 6 bases and J dropped 8; count of bases not matched to a gene: 7. Germline V gene lookup returns CDR1 SGHRS and CDR2 YFSETQ. The CDR3 length is 13 residues. The CDR3: CASKGQEVDIQYF. As DNA, the CDR3 is TGCGCCAGCAAGGGACAGGAAGTAGACATTCAGTACTTC.

The chain uses TRBV6-5 and TRBJ1-2; TRBD1 aligns across 9 bases. The CDR3 sequence is 15 residues long. J lost 2 bases, V lost 5 bases, and 6 bases had no gene match. Germline V gene sequence: CDR1 MNHEY, CDR2 SVGAGI. The CDR3 region is CASSRSGTGNYGYTF. CDR3 nucleotides: TGTGCCAGCAGTCGGTCCGGGACAGGGAACTATGGCTACACCTTC.